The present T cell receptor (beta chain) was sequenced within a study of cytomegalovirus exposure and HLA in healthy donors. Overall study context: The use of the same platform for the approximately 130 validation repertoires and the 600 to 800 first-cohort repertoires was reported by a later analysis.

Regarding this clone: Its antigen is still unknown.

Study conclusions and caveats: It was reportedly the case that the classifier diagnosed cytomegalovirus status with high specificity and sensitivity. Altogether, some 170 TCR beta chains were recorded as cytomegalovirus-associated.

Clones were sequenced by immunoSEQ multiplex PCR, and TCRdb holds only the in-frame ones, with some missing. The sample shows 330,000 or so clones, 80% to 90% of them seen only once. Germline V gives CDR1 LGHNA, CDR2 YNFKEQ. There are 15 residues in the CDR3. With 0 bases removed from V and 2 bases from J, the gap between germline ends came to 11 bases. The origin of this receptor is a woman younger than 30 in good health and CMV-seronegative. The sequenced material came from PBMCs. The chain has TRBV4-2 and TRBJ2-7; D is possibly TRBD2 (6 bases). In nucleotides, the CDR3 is TGTGCCAGCAGCCAAGAATCGTCTAGCGCCTACGAGCAGTACTTC. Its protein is CASSQESSSAYEQYF.